These 21 T cell receptor beta chains were all obtained from the same sample, sequenced in a study of cytomegalovirus exposure and HLA in healthy donors. In the PCR, 60 Vbeta and 13 Jbeta primers were used. Profiling relied on immunoSEQ multiplex PCR, and the TCRdb table lists in-frame clones only, not all of them. In the table there are some 150,000 clones, 70% to 90% of which are singletons. The sample comprised PBMCs. The source is a woman aged 18-30 years in good health and CMV-seronegative.

Only one count was recorded for this clone. This chain links TRBV5-5 with TRBJ2-1; TRBD2 aligns across 12 bases. V trimming: 0 bases; J trimming: 8 bases; junction bases outside the gene matches: 9. CDR1 and CDR2 (germline): SGHKS, YYEKEE (reference sequence). The CDR3 is made up of 17 amino acids. CDR3 in DNA: TGTGCCAGCAGCTTGGATTCTCGACTAGCGGGAGCACATGAGCAGTTCTTC. It is translated as CASSLDSRLAGAHEQFF. The full variable domain, with the rest looked up from reference TRBV5-5 and TRBJ2-1, is DAGVTQSPTHLIKTRGQQVTLRCSPISGHKSVSWYQQVLGQGPQFIFQYYEKEERGRGNFPDRFSARQFPNYSSELNVNALLLGDSALYLCASSLDSRLAGAHEQFFGPGTRLTVL.

This clone was counted once. This chain links TRBV28 with TRBJ2-7, with 10 bases that match TRBD2. This CDR3 is built from 17 residues. The junction had 7 bases not matched to a gene; V was cut back by 2 bases and J by 0 bases. Germline V CDR1 and CDR2: MDHEN, SYDVKM. The CDR3 reads CASSLVLAGTSSYEQYF. CDR3 sequence (DNA): TGTGCCAGCAGTTTAGTACTAGCGGGAACCAGCTCCTACGAGCAGTACTTC.

The chain joins TRBV10-3 to TRBJ1-2; TRBD1 is a possible D gene (5 bases). CDR1 is ENHRY, CDR2 SYGVKD, per germline. The CDR3 has 16 residues. The ends were cut back, 3 bases at V and 0 bases at J, with 14 bases in the middle. The DNA for the CDR3 is TGTGCCATCAGTGATCTGGGGCAGATAGCTAACTATGGCTACACCTTC. It is translated as CAISDLGQIANYGYTF.

The V and J genes are TRBV7-9 and TRBJ2-3, with TRBD1 matching over 9 bases. Germline V gene data show CDR1 as SEHNR and CDR2 as FQNEAQ (reference sequence). The CDR3 runs to 16 residues. V shed 5 bases and J 8 bases; nucleotides not matched to a gene: 14. The CDR3 DNA sequence: TGTGCCAGCAGCGCTCCGGGACAGGGCGCTACGGGTACGCAGTATTTT. Its protein is CASSAPGQGATGTQYF. The full variable domain, completed using reference TRBV7-9 and TRBJ2-3, is DTGVSQNPRHKITKRGQNVTFRCDPISEHNRLYWYRQTLGQGPEFLTYFQNEAQLEKSRLLSDRFSAERPKGSFSTLEIQRTEQGDSAMYLCASSAPGQGATGTQYFGPGTRLTVL.

The rearrangement links TRBV30 to TRBJ2-5; tentatively, D is TRBD1 (5 bases). CDR1 is GTSNPN, CDR2 SVGIG, per germline (reference sequence). This CDR3 is 12 amino acids long. The ends were cut back, 5 bases at V and 2 bases at J, with 9 bases in the middle. CDR3: CAWGAVQETQYF. CDR3 bases: TGTGCCTGGGGGGCGGTACAAGAGACCCAGTACTTC.

This sequence joins TRBV6-6 and TRBJ1-5; D possibly corresponds to TRBD1 (5 bases). This CDR3 spans 12 amino acids. Germline V gene lookup returns CDR1 MNHNY and CDR2 SVGAGI (reference sequence). Trimming cost V 5 bases and J 8 bases, with 10 bases left between them. The CDR3 here is CASSTGGKPQHF. Here the CDR3 DNA reads TGTGCCAGCAGTACCGGGGGTAAGCCCCAGCATTTT.

The rearrangement joins TRBV28 to TRBJ2-4; possibly TRBD1 for D (6 bases). V was pared by 4 bases and J by 7 bases, with 8 bases between. Germline CDR1 and CDR2: MDHEN and SYDVKM. CDR3 length: 12 amino acids. The CDR3 loop is CASSSTGNIQYF. The CDR3 nucleotides are TGTGCCAGCAGTTCAACAGGGAACATTCAGTACTTC.

V is TRBV5-4 and J is TRBJ2-7; 7 positions match TRBD1. The CDR3 sequence is 13 residues long. The J segment lost 3 bases and the V segment lost 5 bases, leaving 5 bases of the junction unmatched. Germline-derived CDR1 and CDR2 are SGHNT and YYREEE (reference sequence). This CDR3 reads CASSFGTDYEQYF. The CDR3 DNA sequence: TGTGCCAGCAGTTTCGGGACAGACTACGAGCAGTACTTC.

The rearrangement links TRBV6-1 to TRBJ2-3; 9 positions match TRBD1. The CDR3 is made up of 13 amino acids. The germline gives CDR1 MNHNS, CDR2 SASEGT. V gave up 4 bases and J gave up 6 bases; unmatched junction bases: 2. The CDR3 region is CASSGTGADTQYF. CDR3 DNA: TGTGCCAGCAGTGGGACAGGGGCTGATACGCAGTATTTT.

The table lists this clone with a few counts. The V and J genes are TRBV9 and TRBJ2-1; D perhaps matches TRBD2 (6 bases). This CDR3 is 19 amino acids long. Germline CDR1 reads SGDLS; CDR2 reads YYNGEE. V lost 0 bases to trimming and J lost 8 bases, with 27 bases between them. CDR3 sequence reads: CASSVGGDGNSPWFYEQFF. The CDR3 nucleotides read TGTGCCAGCAGCGTAGGGGGGGATGGGAATAGTCCTTGGTTCTATGAGCAGTTCTTC.

The J gene is TRBJ2-7, the V gene TRBV18; the match to TRBD2 covers 7 bases. Germline V gene data show CDR1 as KGHSH and CDR2 as LQKENI. The length of the CDR3 is 13 residues. J gave up 2 bases and V 3 bases, and 1 base lay outside the gene matches. The CDR3, as DNA: TGTGCCAGCTCACCGGGGGGGACCTACGAGCAGTACTTC. Translation gives CASSPGGTYEQYF.

This clone was observed a handful of times. The rearrangement joins TRBV27 to TRBJ2-1, with TRBD2 identical over 8 bases. Trimming at V came to 3 bases and at J to 7 bases, leaving 20 bases not matched to a gene. The CDR3 runs to 19 residues. CDR1 is MNHEY, CDR2 SMNVEV, per germline (reference sequence). The CDR3 loop reads CASSFRGSGIPVGANEQFF. DNA for the CDR3: TGTGCCAGCAGTTTCCGGGGTAGCGGGATTCCCGTCGGCGCGAATGAGCAGTTCTTC.

V gene TRBV6-5 combines with J gene TRBJ2-7; D ambiguous. Looked up from germline, CDR1 is MNHEY and CDR2 is SVGAGI. This CDR3 has 14 residues. Trimming cost V 2 bases and J 1 base, with 9 bases left between them. The CDR3: CASSYNIPSYEQYF. For the CDR3, the DNA is TGTGCCAGCAGTTACAACATCCCTTCCTACGAGCAGTACTTC.

This chain uses TRBV11-2 with TRBJ2-1, with TRBD2 identical over 14 bases. V trimming: 6 bases; J trimming: 4 bases; junction bases outside the gene matches: 5. CDR1 SGHAT and CDR2 FQNNGV come from the germline V gene. This CDR3 region has 16 residues. For the CDR3, the DNA is TGTGCCAGCAGTCGGACTAGCGGGAGGAATTACAATGAGCAGTTCTTC. It specifies CASSRTSGRNYNEQFF.

The rearrangement joins TRBV2 to TRBJ1-5; D uncertain. Germline CDR1 SNHLY, CDR2 FYNNEI. V was pared by 6 bases and J by 2 bases, with 11 bases between. CDR3 length: 14 residues. The CDR3 is CASSGSGGNQPQHF. The CDR3 DNA sequence: TGTGCCAGCAGCGGCTCAGGCGGCAATCAGCCCCAGCATTTT.

The CDR3 DNA sequence: TGTGCCAGCAGCAAAAAAGTGGACAGGGGCGGGCAGACCCAGTACTTC. This sequence encodes CASSKKVDRGGQTQYF. This chain links TRBV21-1 with TRBJ2-5; the table names TRBD1, a call not compared with the DNA. TRBV21-1 is a documented pseudogene. The CDR3 extends over 16 amino acids.

This chain connects TRBV5-6 to TRBJ2-7; D may be TRBD1 (5 bases). Trimming shortened V by 4 bases and J by 3 bases, and 23 bases separated the two germline ends. The CDR3 has 17 residues. Germline V gives CDR1 SGHDT, CDR2 YYEEEE. DNA of the CDR3: TGTGCCAGCAGCGGCCGTAAGAACAGGCTTACGGGCTACGAGCAGTACTTC. This translates into CASSGRKNRLTGYEQYF.

V usage is TRBV28 and J usage is TRBJ2-2; D gene uncertain. Per germline, CDR1 MDHEN and CDR2 SYDVKM. V was pared by 3 bases and J by 6 bases, with 5 bases between. The CDR3 spans 12 residues. The CDR3 bases are TGTGCCAGCAGTTTTCCAGCCGGGGAGCTGTTTTTT. This sequence encodes CASSFPAGELFF.

The chain is built from TRBV9 and TRBJ2-1; a possible D gene is TRBD2 (5 bases). Trimming took off 5 bases at V and 10 bases at J, with 13 bases between the two ends. The CDR3 totals 12 residues. Germline V CDR1 and CDR2: SGDLS, YYNGEE. The CDR3 DNA is TGTGCCAGCAGTCCGAACCCGGGGGAGCAGTTCTTC. Translated, it gives CASSPNPGEQFF.

The CDR3: CASSLEVAGTGELFF. CDR3 sequence (DNA): TGCGCCAGCAGCTTGGAGGTCGCGGGGACCGGGGAGCTGTTTTTT. The chain has TRBV5-1 and TRBJ2-2; D is possibly TRBD2 (6 bases). Germline V lookup: CDR1 SGHRS, CDR2 YFSETQ. The CDR3 is 15 amino acids. V shed 0 bases and J shed 5 bases, with 11 bases lying between them.

Comment on this clone: One end of the junction varies from germline; a read error may be responsible. The rearrangement joins TRBV28 to TRBJ2-7; D uncertain. This CDR3 comprises 14 residues. Looked up from germline, CDR1 is MDHEN and CDR2 is SYDVKM. The CDR3 DNA follows: TGTGCCAGCAGCATCCCGAACGGTAACTACGGGCAGTACTTC. This codes for CASSIPNGNYGQYF.